This TCR beta chain came from a study of OX40 agonist ivuxolimab in advanced cancers. This CDR3 has 13 amino acids. With 7 bases removed from V and 4 bases from J, the gap between germline ends came to 11 bases. The germline gives CDR1 MDHEN, CDR2 SYDVKM. Assay: immunoSEQ multiplex PCR; the TCRdb copy retains only in-frame clones and omits some. This table has approximately 18,000 clones, around two thirds appearing once. This clonotype was obtained from an adult with an advanced solid tumor such as melanoma, head and neck, liver or kidney cancer. The chain joins TRBV28 to TRBJ1-5; D is unresolved. The specimen comprised CD4+ or CD8+ T cells sorted from blood, sampled in a trial of the OX40 agonist ivuxolimab. The CDR3 spells CASTTAFNQPQHF. The CDR3 coding sequence is TGTGCCAGCACCACAGCATTTAATCAGCCCCAGCATTTT. The full variable domain, its missing parts supplied by reference TRBV28 and TRBJ1-5, is DVKVTQSSRYLVKRTGEKVFLECVQDMDHENMFWYRQDPGLGLRLIYFSYDVKMKEKGDIPEGYSVSREKKERFSLILESASTNQTSMYLCASTTAFNQPQHFGDGTRLSIL.